In this sample, the clone carrying this T cell receptor beta chain turned up once. What it binds is not known. Germline values: CDR1 MNHEY, CDR2 SMNVEV (reference sequence). CDR3 size: 14 residues. Trimming pared 6 bases from V and 0 bases from J, leaving 9 bases between. The entry originates in a study of T cell responses to AZD1222 COVID-19 vaccine. Whole-study results and caveats: Only a handful of AZD1222 recipients, several in all, had baseline seropositivity. The study found vaccine-associated CD4 TCRs spanning spike, dominant at 160-218 and 743-854. Among the donors, most were white British and more were female, and clonal diversity was possibly underestimated. Compared with day 0, the breadth and depth of the Spike-specific TCR repertoire rose significantly after two doses of AZD1222.

Repertoires were generated with immunoSEQ multiplex PCR, while TCRdb's copy carries only in-frame clones and drops some. The sample has approximately 150,000 clones, 85% to 95% seen once. This receptor was obtained from an adult in good health. The chain joins TRBV27 to TRBJ1-5; D not resolved. This material consisted of peripheral blood, taken on day 0 of MenACWY control vaccination. The CDR3 region is CASSAGNSNQPQHF. The CDR3 DNA sequence: TGTGCCAGCAGCGCTGGAAATAGCAATCAGCCCCAGCATTTT.